Listed below are T cell receptor beta chains from one sample, sequenced in a study of blood T cell repertoires in COVID-19. Assay: immunoSEQ multiplex PCR; the TCRdb copy retains only in-frame clones and omits some. Among around 200,000 clones, approximately 86% were seen once, and the ten largest hold 2.5% to 4%. Sequencing was performed on peripheral blood. These receptors were obtained from a man aged 70 or older with acute or convalescent COVID-19. Each CDR3 is given with its conserved first and last residue. The D gene is left open where the match is weak. A clone size is listed for some rows: how often the clone was seen (once, few, many), or a class if it is expanded.

-,TRBJ2-1,TRBV7-2,TRBD2,TGTGCCAGCAGCTCCAATTTTGCGGGGGACTACAATGAGCAGTTCTTC,CASSSNFAGDYNEQFF
-,TRBJ2-7,TRBV7-2,-,TGTGCCAGCAGCTTCCGAGGTCGGGACGAGCAGTACTTC,CASSFRGRDEQYF
-,TRBJ2-2,TRBV7-3,TRBD2,TGTGCCAGCAGCTCTAGCGGCGGGGAGCTGTTTTTT,CASSSSGGELFF
few,TRBJ1-2,TRBV27,TRBD1,TGTGCCAGCAGTTTAATAGGACAGGGGGGCTATGGCTACACCTTC,CASSLIGQGGYGYTF
-,TRBJ1-2,TRBV10-3,-,TGTGCCATCAGCGCAGGGAAGGATGGCTACACCTTC,CAISAGKDGYTF
-,TRBJ1-2,TRBV3-1/TRBV3-2,TRBD1,TGTGCCAGCAGCCTCCGGGACAGGGAGGGCTACACCTTC,CASSLRDREGYTF
few,TRBJ1-2,TRBV5-1,TRBD1,TGCGCCAGCAGCCCAAGGACAGGGGATTACATTTATGGCTACACCTTC,CASSPRTGDYIYGYTF
-,TRBJ1-1,TRBV7-7,-,TGTGCTAGCAGCCGTTCGACAGGGAACACTGAAGCTTTCTTT,CASSRSTGNTEAFF
-,TRBJ2-1,TRBV24-1,-,TGTGCCACCAGTGATAGCGGGCCGTCCTACAATGAGCAGTTCTTC,CATSDSGPSYNEQFF
once,TRBJ2-3,TRBV7-9,-,TGTGCCAGCAGCTTAGGGCTAGATTATACGCAGTATTTT,CASSLGLDYTQYF
-,TRBJ1-6,TRBV10-3,-,TGTGCCATCATGGACTCTGATAATTCACCCCTCCACTTT,CAIMDSDNSPLHF
-,TRBJ2-5,TRBV28,TRBD2,TGTGCCAGCAGGCCCGGGGGGTTGTACCAAGAGACCCAGTACTTC,CASRPGGLYQETQYF
-,TRBJ1-3,TRBV5-6,-,TGTGCCAGCAGCTTGGCCCCGGACTACTCTGGAAACACCATATATTTT,CASSLAPDYSGNTIYF
-,TRBJ2-7,TRBV6-6,TRBD2,TGTGCCAGCTCGGCTAGCGGGAGTGGGCAGTACTTC,CASSASGSGQYF
-,TRBJ1-1,TRBV11-1,-,TGTGCCAGCAGCTTAGGGCAGAGGGACACTGAAGCTTTCTTT,CASSLGQRDTEAFF
-,TRBJ1-2,TRBV5-4,TRBD1,TGTGCCAGCAGCTACAAGACAGGGAGTAACTATGGCTACACCTTC,CASSYKTGSNYGYTF
-,TRBJ1-2,TRBV5-4,TRBD1,TGTGCCAGCACAGGGACAGGGGGCTTGGGCTACACCTTC,CASTGTGGLGYTF
-,TRBJ1-5,TRBV7-2,-,TGTGCCAGCAGCCAGGGAAGCAATCAGCCCCAGCATTTT,CASSQGSNQPQHF
few,TRBJ2-5,TRBV9,TRBD2,TGTGCCAGCAGCCCCCGAGCGGGAACGTCAGAGACCCAGTACTTC,CASSPRAGTSETQYF
-,TRBJ1-4,TRBV7-9,-,TGTGCCAGCAGCTTTTACAGTAATGAAAAACTGTTTTTT,CASSFYSNEKLFF
-,TRBJ2-1,TRBV7-3,-,TGTGCCAGCTCCCAGGCGAGCTCCTACAATGAGCAGTTCTTC,CASSQASSYNEQFF
once,TRBJ2-5,TRBV29-1,-,TGCAGCGTTGAATTGGGGCCCGCAGGGTTCCAAGAGACCCAGTACTTC,CSVELGPAGFQETQYF
-,TRBJ1-4,TRBV2,-,TGCGCCACCCACAGGGTCCTTAATGAAAAACTGTTTTTT,CATHRVLNEKLFF
-,TRBJ2-7,TRBV5-1,TRBD1,TGCGCCAGCAGCACGTGGACAGGGGGAGACGAGCAGTACTTC,CASSTWTGGDEQYF
few,TRBJ2-4,TRBV6-1,TRBD1,TGTGCCAGCAGTGGACCGGGACAGGCGACTCCCCTAGCCAAAAACATTCAGTACTTC,CASSGPGQATPLAKNIQYF
-,TRBJ2-3,TRBV7-7,-,TGTGCTAGCAGCTCTGGGGGCGTAGCCTTCACAGATACGCAGTATTTT,CASSSGGVAFTDTQYF
-,TRBJ2-7,TRBV27,-,TGTGCCAGCAGTTCCCCCGCAGGCACCGAGCAGTACTTC,CASSSPAGTEQYF
-,TRBJ2-1,TRBV5-1,-,TGCGCCAGCAGCTTGGGTGTCCTGAGCTCCTACAATGAGCAGTTCTTC,CASSLGVLSSYNEQFF
-,TRBJ1-1,TRBV7-2,-,TGTGCCAGCAGCCTGGGCGGGGGGCGTACTGAAGCTTTCTTT,CASSLGGGRTEAFF
-,TRBJ1-1,TRBV9,-,TGTGCCAGCAGCCCCCGAAGGGGTACCACTGAAGCTTTCTTT,CASSPRRGTTEAFF
-,TRBJ2-3,TRBV27,TRBD2,TGTGCCAGCAGCCTTAGCGGGAGGGCCACTAGCGCAGATACGCAGTATTTT,CASSLSGRATSADTQYF
-,TRBJ2-7,TRBV19,-,TGTGCCAGTAGTATAGATCATGGCAGATACTACGAGCAGTACTTC,CASSIDHGRYYEQYF
-,TRBJ1-5,TRBV7-9,-,TGTGCCAGCAGCCCCGGGACAATTCAGCCCCAGCATTTT,CASSPGTIQPQHF
-,TRBJ2-3,TRBV29-1,TRBD2,TGCAGCGTTGTCAGCGGGGCAGATACGCAGTATTTT,CSVVSGADTQYF
once,TRBJ2-7,TRBV4-1,TRBD2,TGCGCCAGCAGCCCTCCCCCTATCACTCCGGGACTAGACGAGCAGTACTTC,CASSPPPITPGLDEQYF
-,TRBJ2-1,TRBV7-3,TRBD2,TGTGCCAGCAGCTTAGCGGGAGGGCCTCGGTACTACAATGAGCAGTTCTTC,CASSLAGGPRYYNEQFF
-,TRBJ2-5,TRBV6-5,TRBD2,TGTGCCAGCAGTTGGACTAGCCAAGAGACCCAGTACTTC,CASSWTSQETQYF
-,TRBJ2-1,TRBV24-1,-,TGTGCCACCAGTGATCCCCTTCGGGGTGGTGAGCAGTTCTTC,CATSDPLRGGEQFF
-,TRBJ1-3,TRBV29-1,TRBD1,TGCAGCGGCTCGACAGGGGCTGGAAACACCATATATTTT,CSGSTGAGNTIYF
-,TRBJ1-5,TRBV9,-,TGTGCCAGCAGCGTAGACGGGGTCCAGCCCCAGCATTTT,CASSVDGVQPQHF
-,TRBJ2-1,TRBV7-2,TRBD2,TGTGCCAGCAGCTTAGCTAGCGGGGGGGTTGACAATGAGCAGTTCTTC,CASSLASGGVDNEQFF
many,TRBJ1-2,TRBV5-1,-,TGCGCCAGCAGCTCTACCGGAGAAGTCGGCTACACCTTC,CASSSTGEVGYTF
-,TRBJ2-7,TRBV6-5,-,TGTGCCAGCTCCGAGAAGTCCTACGAGCAGTACTTC,CASSEKSYEQYF
-,TRBJ1-4,TRBV7-2,-,TGTGCCAGCAGTTGGCCCACAACTAATGAAAAACTGTTTTTT,CASSWPTTNEKLFF
-,TRBJ1-2,TRBV5-1,-,TGCGCCAGCAGCTCTAGGGACATAAATGGCTACACCTTC,CASSSRDINGYTF
-,TRBJ2-5,TRBV7-3,-,TGTGCCAGCAGCTTATCCGGGATAGAGGAGACCCAGTACTTC,CASSLSGIEETQYF
-,TRBJ1-5,TRBV5-8,-,TGTGCCAGCAGCTTGGCCGGTAATCAGCCCCAGCATTTT,CASSLAGNQPQHF
-,TRBJ2-3,TRBV5-1,TRBD2,TGCGCCAGCAGCTTGGTGGGACTAGCGGGGATGGCAGATACGCAGTATTTT,CASSLVGLAGMADTQYF
-,TRBJ2-1,TRBV11-2,TRBD2,TGTGCCAGCAGCCTTAGCGGGAGTTCCAATGAGCAGTTCTTC,CASSLSGSSNEQFF
-,TRBJ2-7,TRBV10-3,-,TGTGCCATCAGTGCGCACCGGGACAAGGCCTACTTC,CAISAHRDKAYF
-,TRBJ2-2,TRBV27,TRBD1,TGTGCCAGCAGTTTATGGGGACAGGGGTTTAGCGGCCTAACCCGGGAGCTGTTTTTT,CASSLWGQGFSGLTRELFF
-,TRBJ2-1,TRBV5-4,TRBD2,TGTGCCAGCAGCCGTACCCTTAGCGGGGGCAACAATGAGCAGTTCTTC,CASSRTLSGGNNEQFF
-,TRBJ2-1,TRBV5-5,-,TGTGCCAGCAGCTTGGGAGCCTACAATGAGCAGTTCTTC,CASSLGAYNEQFF
-,TRBJ2-7,TRBV5-1,-,TGCGCCAGCAGCCCTGGTGCAGGGGCGTCCTACGAGCAGTACTTC,CASSPGAGASYEQYF
once,TRBJ1-3,TRBV6-2/TRBV6-3,-,TGTGCCAGCAGTTACTCCGGGTTCGGAAACACCATATATTTT,CASSYSGFGNTIYF
-,TRBJ2-1,TRBV28,TRBD2,TGTGCCAGCAGTGGGCGACTAGCGGGAGAGGAGTGGTTCTTC,CASSGRLAGEEWFF
-,TRBJ1-3,TRBV9,TRBD1,TGTGCCAGCAGCGCATCACCGGGACAGTCTATCTCTGGAAACACCATATATTTT,CASSASPGQSISGNTIYF
-,TRBJ1-6,TRBV15,-,TGTGCCACCAGCAGAGGCAAGGGGGAGGGGAATTCACCCCTCCACTTT,CATSRGKGEGNSPLHF
-,TRBJ1-5,TRBV15,TRBD1,TGTGCCACCAACGACAGGGGAGACCAGCCCCAGCATTTT,CATNDRGDQPQHF